This TCR beta chain was observed in a study of response to subunit inactivated influenza vaccine. This clonotype was detected a few times. Each CDR3 protein is one row after TCRdb ran MiXCR on the RT-PCR reads. The sample records 800,000 to 1,000,000 distinct CDR3 sequences, 20% to 25% being singletons. This CDR3 is 15 amino acids long. Germline CDR1 MDHEN, CDR2 SYDVKM. J gave up 0 bases and V 6 bases, and 7 bases lay outside the gene matches. The sample consisted of PBMCs from blood, taken approximately 5 days after vaccination. The J gene is TRBJ1-2, the V gene TRBV28; 7 bases are a match to TRBD1. This TCR came from a man in his forties or fifties who received an inactivated influenza vaccine. The CDR3 region has the DNA TGTGCCAGCAGCCTAGGACAGGCTTCTAACTATGGCTACACCTTC. It yields the protein CASSLGQASNYGYTF.